These 13 T cell receptor beta chains share one sample of origin, sequenced in a study of blood T cell repertoires in COVID-19. Sequencing was performed with immunoSEQ multiplex PCR; in TCRdb, only in-frame clones are kept and a portion is missing. The table lists around 300,000 clones, about nine tenths of them singletons. The sample was peripheral blood. The receptor set was obtained from a man aged 45-65 years with acute or convalescent COVID-19.

This sequence joins TRBV5-6 and TRBJ1-6, with a weak D call TRBD1 (6 bases). V gave up 4 bases and J gave up 14 bases, with 28 bases separating them. Germline V CDR1 and CDR2: SGHDT, YYEEEE. The CDR3 contains 17 residues. The CDR3 sequence: CASSEKIQGYGVLALHF. Here the CDR3 DNA reads TGTGCCAGCAGCGAAAAGATACAGGGCTATGGGGTATTGGCCCTCCACTTT.

The CDR3 bases are TGTGCCACCAGTGACCCGGGTCAGCCCCAGCATTTT. This gives the protein CATSDPGQPQHF. The gene calls are TRBV24-1 and TRBJ1-5; D is uncertain. The CDR3 consists of 12 residues. V lost 4 bases and J lost 6, with 6 bases in between. Germline loops: CDR1 KGHDR, CDR2 SFDVKD.

The rearrangement links TRBV3-1 (or the pseudogene TRBV3-2) to TRBJ2-5, with 10 bases identical to TRBD1. CDR3 length equals 14 residues. Trimming at V came to 6 bases and at J to 5 bases, leaving 6 bases not matched to a gene. Germline-derived CDR1 and CDR2 are LGHDT and YNNKEL (reference sequence). Here the CDR3 DNA reads TGTGCCAGCAGAAACGGACAGGGGGGGGAGACCCAGTACTTC. Translation gives CASRNGQGGETQYF.

This chain links TRBV12-5 with TRBJ2-5; TRBD2 matches at 7 bases. This CDR3 has 16 residues. In germline, CDR1 is LGHNT, CDR2 FRNRAP. Germline trimming cut 1 base from V and 0 bases from J; bases unmatched to any gene: 5. This chain's CDR3 is CASGLGAGVYQETQYF. CDR3 in DNA: TGTGCTAGTGGTTTGGGGGCGGGGGTGTACCAAGAGACCCAGTACTTC.

This chain connects TRBV12-3 or TRBV12-4 to TRBJ1-1; D may be TRBD1 (6 bases). This CDR3 is 13 amino acids long. V was clipped by 6 bases and J by 5 bases, with 13 bases between them. The CDR3 loop is CASRRQVDTEAFF. DNA for the CDR3: TGTGCCAGCAGGAGACAGGTAGATACTGAAGCTTTCTTT.

The chain employs TRBV2 and TRBJ2-7; D remains unclear. CDR3 length: 12 amino acids. V was pared by 8 bases and J by 0 bases, with 8 bases between. Germline CDR1 and CDR2: SNHLY and FYNNEI. The DNA for the CDR3 is TGTGCCAGCGAGAGGAGCTCCTACGAGCAGTACTTC. It yields the protein CASERSSYEQYF.

The genes are TRBV27 and TRBJ1-1; TRBD1 is a possible D gene (6 bases). The germline V gene has CDR1 MNHEY and CDR2 SMNVEV (reference sequence). The CDR3 consists of 16 residues. V dropped 4 bases and J dropped 3 bases, with 18 bases sitting between them. This chain's CDR3 is CASSSGQGWQDTEAFF. The CDR3 DNA follows: TGTGCCAGCAGTTCAGGCCAGGGGTGGCAGGACACTGAAGCTTTCTTT.

J is TRBJ2-3 and V is TRBV2; TRBD2 might be the D (6 bases). Germline V lookup: CDR1 SNHLY, CDR2 FYNNEI. The V and J ends lost 3 bases and 1 base respectively, with 11 bases between them. The CDR3 spans 15 residues. The CDR3 region is CASSEGGLRTDTQYF. The CDR3 DNA reads TGTGCCAGCAGTGAGGGGGGACTCCGCACAGATACGCAGTATTTT. Drawing the rest from reference TRBV2 and TRBJ2-3, the complete variable domain is EPEVTQTPSHQVTQMGQEVILRCVPISNHLYFYWYRQILGQKVEFLVSFYNNEISEKSEIFDDQFSVERPDGSNFTLKIRSTKLEDSAMYFCASSEGGLRTDTQYFGPGTRLTVL.

This chain uses TRBV3-1 (or the pseudogene TRBV3-2) with TRBJ1-1; unclear D gene. V lost 0 bases to trimming and J lost 1 base, with 6 bases between them. Germline lookup yields CDR1 LGHDT and CDR2 YNNKEL (reference sequence). The length of the CDR3 is 14 residues. CDR3 DNA sequence: TGTGCCAGCAGCCAAGATGTGAGGAACACTGAAGCTTTCTTT. This translates into CASSQDVRNTEAFF.

The chain employs TRBV19 and TRBJ2-5; maybe TRBD1 (6 bases). V was shortened by 2 bases and J by 1 base, with 17 bases between the two germline ends. The V gene's germline CDR1 is LNHDA and CDR2 SQIVND (reference sequence). This CDR3 contains 17 residues. The CDR3 DNA is TGTGCCAGTAGTATACGTGGGCCACAGGGTCTCCAAGAGACCCAGTACTTC. Translation: CASSIRGPQGLQETQYF.

This chain links TRBV7-2 with TRBJ1-1; maybe TRBD1 (5 bases). The V gene's germline CDR1 is SGHTA and CDR2 FQGNSA. The V end was cut by 5 bases, the J end by 8 bases, with 15 bases between. This CDR3 region has 13 residues. The CDR3 sequence is CASSPGRGWEAFF. The CDR3 bases are TGTGCCAGCAGCCCAGGACGGGGGTGGGAAGCTTTCTTT.

This clone was found once. The CDR3 DNA reads as TGCGCCAGCAGCCTACAGGGGCCCGCTTCTGGAAACACCATATATTTT. It encodes CASSLQGPASGNTIYF. The chain joins TRBV5-1 to TRBJ1-3; 7 bases map to TRBD1. This CDR3 spans 16 amino acids. Germline CDR1 is SGHRS and CDR2 is YFSETQ. With 4 bases clipped from V and 1 base from J, the junction kept 8 bases outside the gene matches.

The gene calls are TRBV2 and TRBJ1-5; possible D gene TRBD1, 6 bases. The CDR3 contains 15 residues. Trimming shortened V by 7 bases and J by 0 bases, and 13 bases separated the two germline ends. In germline, CDR1 is SNHLY, CDR2 FYNNEI. Here the CDR3 DNA reads TGTGCCAGCAAGGACAGTCATAATAGCAATCAGCCCCAGCATTTT. It translates to CASKDSHNSNQPQHF.